Shown below are 3 T cell receptor beta chains from a single sample sequenced in a study of T cell responses to AZD1222 COVID-19 vaccine. Libraries were prepared by immunoSEQ multiplex PCR; TCRdb keeps only in-frame clonotypes and omits some of them. The profile shows some 150,000 clones, about 93% of them singletons. Material: peripheral blood, obtained on day 0 of AZD1222 vaccination. The receptor source for this set is an adult in good health.

This chain links TRBV11-2 with TRBJ2-7; TRBD1 agrees at 9 bases. This CDR3 is built from 14 residues. The germline gives CDR1 SGHAT, CDR2 FQNNGV. V shed 3 bases, J shed 4 bases, and the junction held 4 bases outside the gene matches. The CDR3 region has the DNA TGTGCCAGCAGCTTTGGGACAGGGCAATACGAGCAGTACTTC. This gives the protein CASSFGTGQYEQYF.

This chain joins TRBV7-2 and TRBJ1-2, with 7 bases aligning to TRBD1. V shed 1 base and J 5 bases; nucleotides not matched to a gene: 1. The CDR3 contains 13 residues. Germline CDR1 and CDR2: SGHTA and FQGNSA. Written as DNA, the CDR3 is TGTGCCAGCAGCTTAGTGGGACAGTATGGCTACACCTTC. Translated: CASSLVGQYGYTF.

This clone was found once. V gene TRBV5-5 combines with J gene TRBJ2-5; D gene ambiguous. V lost 1 base to trimming and J lost 5 bases, with 18 bases between them. This CDR3 spans 16 amino acids. CDR1 and CDR2 from the germline V gene are SGHKS and YYEKEE (reference sequence). In DNA form, the CDR3 reads TGTGCCAGCAGCTTGTTCGGCCAGCTCTTAACCGAGACCCAGTACTTC. Translated, it gives CASSLFGQLLTETQYF.